This is a list of T cell receptor beta chains from one sample in a study of T-cell memory formation after mild COVID-19. TCRdb reprocessed the 5' RACE reads with MiXCR, giving one entry per CDR3 protein. The table records about 350,000 distinct CDR3 sequences, 25% to 30% of them present only once. Sequences were obtained from PBMCs or a T cell subset sorted from them (not recorded which). The receptors derive from an adult woman who had mild COVID-19 (a few samples of this study predate the infection). Cell type and time point are not known. Each CDR3 is given with its conserved first and last residue. D genes are given only for firm matches. Some rows mark clone size as missing; the rest say once, few, many or name a class of expanded clone.

d_call,cdr3_length,v_call,clone_size,j_call,cdr3_aa,cdr3_nt
-,15,TRBV9,-,TRBJ2-7,CASSTSLGGSNEQYF,TGTGCCAGCAGCACCTCCTTAGGGGGTTCCAACGAGCAGTACTTC
TRBD1,15,TRBV5-1,few,TRBJ2-7,CASSLAGTGGGEQYF,TGCGCCAGCAGCTTGGCCGGGACAGGGGGCGGCGAGCAGTACTTC
TRBD1,15,TRBV6-2/TRBV6-3,-,TRBJ2-7,CASSHSDRGGNEQYF,TGTGCCAGCAGTCACTCCGACAGGGGCGGCAACGAGCAGTACTTC
TRBD2,13,TRBV20-1,few,TRBJ2-1,CSAWTSGRNEQFF,TGCAGTGCTTGGACTAGCGGGAGGAATGAGCAGTTCTTC
TRBD2,14,TRBV4-3,-,TRBJ2-1,CASSRGGLANEQFF,TGCGCCAGCAGCCGCGGGGGACTAGCCAATGAGCAGTTCTTC
TRBD2,19,TRBV28,-,TRBJ2-1,CASSLGWGRTSGSRDEQFF,TGTGCCAGCAGTTTGGGATGGGGAAGGACTAGCGGGAGTCGAGATGAGCAGTTCTTC
-,16,TRBV2,once,TRBJ2-2,CASSEGSGINTGELFF,TGTGCCAGCAGTGAGGGGAGCGGAATAAACACCGGGGAGCTGTTTTTT
-,11,TRBV7-3,few,TRBJ2-1,CASSPGIEQFF,TGTGCCAGCAGCCCCGGGATCGAGCAGTTCTTC
TRBD1,13,TRBV20-1,few,TRBJ2-7,CSARGQGAYEQYF,TGCAGTGCTCGGGGACAGGGGGCCTACGAGCAGTACTTC
TRBD2,17,TRBV3-1,medium-sized,TRBJ2-5,CASSLNSLSGGQETQYF,TGTGCCAGCAGTCTCAACTCATTAAGCGGGGGACAAGAGACCCAGTACTTC
-,17,TRBV7-8,-,TRBJ2-2,CASSVHRLGPNTGELFF,TGTGCCAGCAGCGTCCATAGGTTGGGGCCGAACACCGGGGAGCTGTTTTTT
TRBD1,13,TRBV19,-,TRBJ2-7,CASSGQGFYEQYF,TGTGCCAGTAGCGGACAGGGCTTCTACGAGCAGTACTTC
TRBD1,13,TRBV29-1,-,TRBJ2-5,CSVRAGGRQTQYF,TGCAGCGTTCGTGCAGGGGGCCGGCAGACCCAGTACTTC
-,14,TRBV20-1,few,TRBJ1-3,CSARDLASGNTIYF,TGCAGTGCTAGAGATCTGGCCTCTGGAAACACCATATATTTT
TRBD2,15,TRBV7-9,few,TRBJ2-1,CASSLATSGIREQFF,TGTGCCAGCAGCTTAGCGACTAGCGGGATTCGTGAGCAGTTCTTC
-,13,TRBV5-6,-,TRBJ2-5,CASSLGTIGTQYF,TGTGCCAGCAGCTTGGGGACAATAGGGACCCAGTACTTC
-,12,TRBV12-3/TRBV12-4,once,TRBJ1-1,CASRRRDTEAFF,TGTGCCAGCAGGCGAAGGGACACTGAAGCTTTCTTT
-,12,TRBV20-1,few,TRBJ1-5,CSAREGREPQHF,TGCAGTGCTAGAGAGGGACGAGAGCCCCAGCATTTT
-,15,TRBV5-1,-,TRBJ1-1,CASSLFSPGSTEAFF,TGCGCCAGCAGCTTGTTTTCCCCGGGGAGCACTGAAGCTTTCTTT
-,15,TRBV7-2,few,TRBJ2-3,CASSLDPGVGDTQYF,TGTGCCAGCAGCTTAGACCCAGGGGTAGGAGATACGCAGTATTTT
TRBD2,16,TRBV7-2,many,TRBJ2-3,CASSQTTSGSTDTQYF,TGTGCCAGCAGCCAAACCACTAGCGGGAGTACAGATACGCAGTATTTT
-,15,TRBV5-1,-,TRBJ2-7,CASSLGAGGDYEQYF,TGCGCCAGCAGCTTGGGTGCAGGGGGGGACTACGAGCAGTACTTC
TRBD2,16,TRBV27,many,TRBJ2-1,CASSRRGSGRGNEQFF,TGTGCCAGCTCTCGGAGGGGTAGCGGGAGAGGCAATGAGCAGTTCTTC
-,15,TRBV20-1,-,TRBJ1-3,CSARDLRGGGNTIYF,TGCAGTGCTAGAGATTTAAGGGGAGGAGGAAACACCATATATTTT
-,16,TRBV2,few,TRBJ2-3,CASSESPIGSKDTQYF,TGTGCCAGCAGTGAAAGCCCTATCGGGAGCAAAGATACGCAGTATTTT
TRBD1,19,TRBV15,-,TRBJ1-3,CATSETGTGVGWSGNTIYF,TGTGCCACCAGCGAAACCGGGACAGGGGTGGGCTGGTCTGGAAACACCATATATTTT
-,14,TRBV5-1,many,TRBJ2-1,CASSWKSSYNEQFF,TGCGCCAGCAGCTGGAAGTCCTCCTACAATGAGCAGTTCTTC
-,11,TRBV29-1,-,TRBJ2-5,CSAVLGETQYF,TGCAGCGCGGTCCTCGGAGAGACCCAGTACTTC
TRBD1,14,TRBV3-1,few,TRBJ2-7,CASSQGTVSYEQYF,TGTGCCAGCAGCCAGGGGACAGTCTCCTACGAGCAGTACTTC
TRBD2,14,TRBV29-1,-,TRBJ2-1,CSVDGAGGDNEQFF,TGCAGCGTTGACGGGGCGGGAGGTGACAATGAGCAGTTCTTC
-,14,TRBV5-1,-,TRBJ2-2,CASSSPGNTGELFF,TGCGCCAGCAGCTCGCCCGGAAACACCGGGGAGCTGTTTTTT
TRBD2,19,TRBV5-5,-,TRBJ2-2,CASSFRGLAGDPGTGELFF,TGTGCCAGCAGCTTCAGGGGACTAGCGGGGGACCCGGGCACCGGGGAGCTGTTTTTT
-,12,TRBV7-2,-,TRBJ1-1,CASSRLVTEAFF,TGTGCCAGCAGCCGGCTCGTCACTGAAGCTTTCTTT
-,13,TRBV12-3/TRBV12-4,-,TRBJ1-3,CASTMDSRNTIYF,TGTGCCAGCACCATGGACTCCAGGAACACCATATATTTT
TRBD2,14,TRBV7-9,few,TRBJ2-2,CASSPGGGAGELFF,TGTGCCAGCAGCCCCGGCGGGGGAGCCGGGGAGCTGTTTTTT
-,12,TRBV5-1,-,TRBJ2-3,CASSLAWDTQYF,TGCGCCAGCAGCTTGGCTTGGGATACGCAGTATTTT
-,12,TRBV18,once,TRBJ2-7,CASSSYDPEQYF,TGTGCCAGCTCATCATACGACCCCGAGCAGTACTTC
-,11,TRBV6-5,-,TRBJ2-1,CASTYLTEQFF,TGTGCCAGCACCTACTTGACTGAGCAGTTCTTC
-,12,TRBV29-1,few,TRBJ1-5,CSVAGSNQPQHF,TGCAGCGTCGCAGGGTCCAATCAGCCCCAGCATTTT
TRBD1,15,TRBV19,few,TRBJ1-6,CASSNPGTGSSPLHF,TGTGCCAGTAGTAACCCCGGGACAGGGTCTTCACCCCTCCACTTT
TRBD2,16,TRBV5-4,few,TRBJ2-3,CASRLLLAGDTDTQYF,TGTGCCAGCAGACTCCTACTAGCGGGAGACACAGATACGCAGTATTTT
-,16,TRBV6-2/TRBV6-3,-,TRBJ1-1,CASSDPRGGVNTEAFF,TGTGCCAGCAGCGACCCCCGGGGGGGAGTGAACACTGAAGCTTTCTTT
TRBD1,15,TRBV6-5,-,TRBJ2-5,CASSSAGGAGKTQYF,TGTGCCAGCAGTTCGGCAGGGGGCGCGGGAAAGACCCAGTACTTC
-,16,TRBV18,-,TRBJ1-1,CASSSEGRVWNTEAFF,TGTGCCAGCTCCTCAGAGGGGAGGGTTTGGAACACTGAAGCTTTCTTT
TRBD2,13,TRBV12-3/TRBV12-4,-,TRBJ2-1,CASGTSLTDEQFF,TGTGCCAGCGGGACTAGCCTGACGGATGAGCAGTTCTTC
-,15,TRBV9,-,TRBJ2-5,CASSVAGTPKETQYF,TGTGCCAGCAGCGTAGCCGGGACGCCGAAAGAGACCCAGTACTTC
-,15,TRBV3-1,-,TRBJ2-7,CASSQDTSRTYEQYF,TGTGCCAGCAGCCAAGATACTAGCCGAACCTACGAGCAGTACTTC
TRBD1,14,TRBV7-9,-,TRBJ2-1,CASSRQGAYNEQFF,TGTGCCAGCAGCCGACAGGGGGCCTACAATGAGCAGTTCTTC
-,13,TRBV5-1,few,TRBJ2-1,CASSLIQGNEQFF,TGCGCCAGCAGCTTGATCCAGGGAAATGAGCAGTTCTTC
-,16,TRBV6-6,-,TRBJ1-2,CASSYSGWTDNYGYTF,TGTGCCAGCAGTTACTCTGGCTGGACAGATAACTATGGCTACACCTTC
TRBD1,15,TRBV19,-,TRBJ2-2,CASRSGGANTGELFF,TGTGCCAGTAGATCAGGGGGCGCGAACACCGGGGAGCTGTTTTTT
-,12,TRBV4-2,many,TRBJ2-3,CASSQVGDTQYF,TGTGCCAGCAGCCAAGTCGGGGATACGCAGTATTTT
-,13,TRBV12-3/TRBV12-4,-,TRBJ1-1,CASMGHSNTEAFF,TGTGCCAGCATGGGACACTCGAACACTGAAGCTTTCTTT
TRBD2,13,TRBV9,-,TRBJ2-3,CASSDRLAGTQYF,TGTGCCAGCAGCGATCGACTAGCAGGGACGCAGTATTTT
TRBD1,14,TRBV5-1,-,TRBJ1-2,CASSLMTGGYGYTF,TGCGCCAGCAGCTTGATGACAGGGGGCTATGGCTACACCTTC
-,14,TRBV6-1,few,TRBJ1-1,CASMGRTEYTEAFF,TGTGCCAGCATGGGGAGGACAGAGTACACTGAAGCTTTCTTT
TRBD1,15,TRBV12-3/TRBV12-4,-,TRBJ2-5,CASSRGQQLRETQYF,TGTGCCAGCAGCCGGGGACAGCAACTACGAGAGACCCAGTACTTC
-,14,TRBV29-1,-,TRBJ2-2,CSVQRGFNTGELFF,TGCAGCGTACAAAGGGGCTTCAACACCGGGGAGCTGTTTTTT
TRBD1,16,TRBV7-9,-,TRBJ1-1,CASSPVPGQGNTEAFF,TGTGCCAGCAGCCCTGTCCCGGGACAGGGGAACACTGAAGCTTTCTTT